The clone carrying this T cell receptor (beta chain) was seen ten or more times. Antigen unknown. This sample stems from a study of metastatic and nonmetastatic thyroid tumors. Findings and limits, study-wide: Relative to benign nodules, malignant thyroid tumors were reportedly characterized by significantly elevated TCR beta diversity in blood and tumor.

TCRdb re-analyzed the PCR reads through MiXCR. Here the sample spans 35,000 to 50,000 clones, about 14% being singletons. No treatment had been given to any patient before thyroid surgery. The sequence derives from a female donor with papillary thyroid cancer or a benign thyroid nodule (not recorded which). Some clones in this sample may be carry-over from other donors' samples. Sample: blood.

The CDR3 region is CASSSLKGSDREKLFF. The CDR3 nucleotides are TGTGCCAGCAGTTCCCTGAAGGGAAGTGATCGTGAAAAACTGTTTTTT. V and J are TRBV6-1 and TRBJ1-4; D gene ambiguous. The V gene's germline CDR1 is MNHNS and CDR2 SASEGT. V was trimmed by 5 bases and J by 7 bases, leaving 20 bases between them. The CDR3 is made up of 16 amino acids.